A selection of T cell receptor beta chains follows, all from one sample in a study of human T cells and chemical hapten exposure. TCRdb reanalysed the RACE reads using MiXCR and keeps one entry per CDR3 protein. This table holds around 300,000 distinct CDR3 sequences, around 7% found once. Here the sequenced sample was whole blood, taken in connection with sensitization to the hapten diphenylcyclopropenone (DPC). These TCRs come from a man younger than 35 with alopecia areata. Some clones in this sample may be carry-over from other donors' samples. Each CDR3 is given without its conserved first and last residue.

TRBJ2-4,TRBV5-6,ASSPRRGSKNIQY
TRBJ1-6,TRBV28,ASTFSGTGGPPLH
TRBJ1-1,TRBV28,ASSSFSGSTEAF
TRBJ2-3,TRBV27,ASSVTAPTDTQY
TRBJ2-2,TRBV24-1,ATSEVSNTGELF
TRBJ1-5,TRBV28,ASSSGGVQPQH
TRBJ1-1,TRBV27,ASSPGPRGLPTEAF
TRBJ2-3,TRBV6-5,ASSPGSLAGVDTQY
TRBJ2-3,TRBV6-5,ASGTAAEDTQY
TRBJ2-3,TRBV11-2,ASSPHGGQGMDTQY
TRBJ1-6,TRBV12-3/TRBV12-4,ASSPGQVNSPLH
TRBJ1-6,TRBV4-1,ASSGAPSVGSYNSPLH